This TCR beta chain was captured in a study of T cells in Graves' hyperthyroidism and ophthalmopathy. Study-level points and caveats: Ophthalmopathy, which appeared later, was predicted by the model a median 6.5 months before onset.

RNA transcripts yielded amplified TCR beta CDR3 regions. A set of HTBI primers served as the primers for a first-round RT-PCR of the TCR CDR3. Each CDR3 protein is one row after TCRdb ran MiXCR on the multiplex PCR reads. The profile shows fewer than 450,000 distinct CDR3 sequences, 12% to 15% of them singletons. For this clonotype: Antigen: not known.

8.5 to 10 ml of fresh peripheral blood supplied the PBMCs. There are 16 residues in the CDR3. Between the trimmed V and J ends, which lost 2 bases and 8 bases, there was a span of 18 bases. Germline V gives CDR1 MNHEY, CDR2 SVGAGI. The rearrangement joins TRBV6-5 to TRBJ1-4, with D unclear. This sequence was found in a woman between 55 and 75 years old with Graves' ophthalmopathy. The source material was blood. The CDR3 nucleotides read TGTGCCAGCAGTTACGAACCTAGAGGGAATGGAGAAAAACTGTTTTTT. This sequence encodes CASSYEPRGNGEKLFF.